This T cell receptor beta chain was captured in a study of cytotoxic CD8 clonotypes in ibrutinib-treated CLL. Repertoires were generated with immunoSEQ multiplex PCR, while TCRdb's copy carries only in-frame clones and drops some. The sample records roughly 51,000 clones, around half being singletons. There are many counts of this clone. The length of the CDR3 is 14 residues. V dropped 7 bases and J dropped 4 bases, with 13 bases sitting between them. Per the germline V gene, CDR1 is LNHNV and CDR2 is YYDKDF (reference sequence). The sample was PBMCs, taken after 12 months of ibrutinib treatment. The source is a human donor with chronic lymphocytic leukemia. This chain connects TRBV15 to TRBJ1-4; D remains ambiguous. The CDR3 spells CATTPGRNNEKLFF. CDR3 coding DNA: TGTGCCACCACACCCGGACGGAATAATGAAAAACTGTTTTTT.